This note documents a single T cell receptor beta chain sequence. The authors made TCR beta cDNA from around 500 ng total RNA with a constant-region primer. Library construction for TCR beta comprised three nested multiplex PCR rounds performed with slightly modified ARM-PCR. The study ran its first two PCR rounds for roughly 10 cycles each, using TRBV1-TRBV30 forward primers and a C-beta reverse primer. TCRdb re-analysed the multiplex PCR reads in MiXCR, keeping a single row per CDR3 protein. Of roughly 57,000 distinct CDR3 sequences in the sample, 55% to 75% are singletons; the top ten hold just over 55%. The CDR3 length is 17 residues. V gave up 4 bases and J gave up 7 bases; unmatched junction bases: 17. CDR1 is SGHRS, CDR2 YFSETQ, per germline. Co-extracting RNA and DNA was done with about 18-33 mg of unsorted bulk tissue as input. This entry comes from a study of tumor-infiltrating lymphocytes in primary liver carcinoma. Overall study: Male and female patients aged 30 to 69 years made up the cohort.

The sequence came from a middle-aged man with primary liver carcinoma and hepatitis B virus infection. J is TRBJ2-1 and V is TRBV5-1, with 7 bases matching TRBD2. Input material: liver tumor tissue from sampling region 2. Subset denoted: tumor region T2, inferior pole. This CDR3 reads CASSHGGSGVRANEQFF. CDR3 sequence (DNA): TGCGCCAGCAGCCACGGAGGAAGCGGGGTTCGTGCTAATGAGCAGTTCTTC.